This T cell receptor beta chain was recorded in a study of CD8+ T cells in alopecia areata. General observations from the study: The study also sequences resident alphabeta T cells of normal skin in scalp samples. Possibly because of HLA-related factors, TCR sharing was less clear across patients than in mice.

There are 15 residues in the CDR3. Trimming cost V 7 bases and J 3 bases, with 19 bases left between them. In germline, CDR1 is SEHNR, CDR2 FQNEAQ (reference sequence). From alopecia areata patients, lesional scalp punch biopsies and peripheral blood were collected. Turning to this clone: What it binds is unknown.

In each case, RNA was isolated and then reverse transcribed into cDNA as the sequencing template. Sequencing used immunoSEQ multiplex PCR; TCRdb keeps in-frame clones, though not all of them. There are 90,000 to 130,000 clones in the sample; over 55% occur only once, and roughly 25% lies in the top ten. The V gene is TRBV7-9, the J gene TRBJ2-7, with no clear D. The sequence was obtained from a human donor with alopecia areata. Sequencing was done on a sample of NKG2D-low CD8+ T cells sorted from blood. In nucleotides, the CDR3 is TGTGCCAGCACTGAGAGTGCAGGCGTGGGCTACGAGCAGTACTTC. This translates into CASTESAGVGYEQYF.